Each of the 10 T cell receptor beta chains below was sequenced from the same sample in a study of blood T cell repertoires in COVID-19. Measured with immunoSEQ multiplex PCR; TCRdb has only the in-frame clones, and not every one. The profile covers 110,000 to 150,000 clones, with about 81% appearing a single time and about 4% taken by the ten largest. Sample: peripheral blood. The receptors originated from a woman older than 75 with acute or convalescent COVID-19.

V gene TRBV12-1 combines with J gene TRBJ2-3; the D call in the table, TRBD2, was not verified against the DNA. TRBV12-1 is deemed a pseudogene. This CDR3 comprises 17 residues. As DNA, the CDR3 is TGTGCCAGCAGCCCCCACCTAAATTTTGTTAGCACAGATACGCAGTATTTT. Protein product: CASSPHLNFVSTDTQYF.

The chain couples TRBV2 to TRBJ2-7; TRBD2 is a possible D gene (5 bases). The CDR3 is 13 residues long. Germline V lookup: CDR1 SNHLY, CDR2 FYNNEI. V was shortened by 5 bases and J by 5 bases, with 13 bases between the two germline ends. The CDR3 loop is CASSLERENEQYF. Here the CDR3 DNA reads TGTGCCAGCAGTTTAGAGAGGGAGAACGAGCAGTACTTC.

The chain is built from TRBV27 and TRBJ2-1; D remains unclear. Germline CDR1 reads MNHEY; CDR2 reads SMNVEV (reference sequence). The CDR3 loop spans 14 amino acids. With 3 bases removed from V and 5 bases from J, the gap between germline ends came to 11 bases. The CDR3 protein is CASSFGLTNNEQFF. In DNA form, the CDR3 reads TGTGCCAGCAGTTTCGGTCTTACCAACAATGAGCAGTTCTTC.

This clone has only one observation. V and J are TRBV5-1 and TRBJ1-4; a weak D match, TRBD1 (5 bases). The V gene's germline CDR1 is SGHRS and CDR2 YFSETQ. This CDR3 is built from 15 residues. Trimming stripped 4 bases from V and 0 bases from J, with 10 bases between. In nucleotides, the CDR3 is TGCGCCAGCAGCCAGGGTTATGCAACTAATGAAAAACTGTTTTTT. Its protein product is CASSQGYATNEKLFF.

The chain is built from TRBV7-9 and TRBJ1-5; TRBD1 aligns across 9 bases. Germline values: CDR1 SEHNR, CDR2 FQNEAQ (reference sequence). The CDR3 extends over 14 amino acids. J gave up 5 bases and V 1 base, and 0 bases lay outside the gene matches. Written as DNA, the CDR3 is TGTGCCAGCAGCTTAGGACAGGGGGATCAGCCCCAGCATTTT. Translation gives CASSLGQGDQPQHF. The full variable domain, in which reference TRBV7-9 and TRBJ1-5 provide the parts outside the CDR3, is DTGVSQNPRHKITKRGQNVTFRCDPISEHNRLYWYRQTLGQGPEFLTYFQNEAQLEKSRLLSDRFSAERPKGSFSTLEIQRTEQGDSAMYLCASSLGQGDQPQHFGDGTRLSIL.

This chain connects TRBV5-1 to TRBJ2-3, with D unresolved. Germline loops: CDR1 SGHRS, CDR2 YFSETQ. Trimming shortened V by 3 bases and J by 0 bases, and 14 bases separated the two germline ends. The CDR3 has 16 amino acids. As DNA, the CDR3 is TGCGCCAGCAGCTATAAGACCAGGATTAGCACAGATACGCAGTATTTT. It specifies CASSYKTRISTDTQYF. Variable domain in full (rest from reference TRBV5-1 and TRBJ2-3): KAGVTQTPRYLIKTRGQQVTLSCSPISGHRSVSWYQQTPGQGLQFLFEYFSETQRNKGNFPGRFSGRQFSNSRSEMNVSTLELGDSALYLCASSYKTRISTDTQYFGPGTRLTVL.

The V call is TRBV19, the J call TRBJ2-1, with TRBD1 as a possible D gene (5 bases). Germline lookup yields CDR1 LNHDA and CDR2 SQIVND (reference sequence). V lost 5 bases and J 7 bases, leaving 21 bases between the germline ends. This CDR3 region has 16 residues. The CDR3 region is CASSPGRGLLRNEQFF. The CDR3 DNA reads TGTGCCAGTAGTCCCGGAAGGGGCCTCTTGCGGAATGAGCAGTTCTTC.

The chain is built from TRBV19 and TRBJ2-1, with D possibly being TRBD2 (5 bases). This CDR3 is 13 amino acids long. Looked up from germline, CDR1 is LNHDA and CDR2 is SQIVND (reference sequence). Trimming stripped 9 bases from V and 3 bases from J, with 12 bases between. Written as DNA, the CDR3 is TGTGCCAGAGACCCCGGGGACTACAATGAGCAGTTCTTC. Its protein is CARDPGDYNEQFF.

The chain links TRBV25-1 to TRBJ2-7; possibly TRBD2 for D (6 bases). The CDR3 extends over 16 amino acids. Trimming pared 6 bases from V and 2 bases from J, leaving 20 bases between. Germline values: CDR1 MGHDK, CDR2 SYGVNS. The CDR3 protein is CASRGFNPGRPYEQYF. Written as DNA, the CDR3 is TGTGCCAGCAGAGGTTTCAATCCCGGGAGACCCTACGAGCAGTACTTC.

The chain uses TRBV7-8 and TRBJ1-2, with 9 bases fitting TRBD1. The CDR3 spans 15 residues. Germline V gives CDR1 SGHVS, CDR2 FQNEAQ. Losses at the gene ends were 3 bases for V and 7 bases for J; bases not matched to a gene: 9. In nucleotides, the CDR3 is TGTGCCAGCAGCTTCTCGGACAGGGGAGCCCGTGGCTACACCTTC. This codes for CASSFSDRGARGYTF.